The rows below give T cell receptor beta chains drawn from one sample of a study of shared clonotypes between healthy human individuals. Repertoires were generated with immunoSEQ multiplex PCR, while TCRdb's copy carries only in-frame clones and drops some. This sample has millions of clones, with approximately 92% found just once. The sample comprised naive CD4+ T cells sorted from blood. These receptors all stem from a man aged 18 to 29 in good health. Each CDR3 is given with its conserved first and last residue. Each record gives: CDR3 length, J gene, D gene, V gene, CDR3 protein, CDR3 DNA. D genes are given only for firm matches.

14,TRBJ1-2,TRBD1,TRBV10-3,CAISRQGIVEGYTF,TGTGCCATCAGTCGACAGGGGATAGTAGAAGGCTACACCTTC
16,TRBJ1-1,TRBD1,TRBV6-5,CASSSRVRGVNTEAFF,TGTGCCAGCAGTTCCAGGGTCAGGGGGGTGAACACTGAAGCTTTCTTT
15,TRBJ1-2,TRBD1,TRBV2,CANSRDREVNYGYTF,TGTGCCAACTCCCGGGACAGGGAGGTGAACTATGGCTACACCTTC
15,TRBJ2-2,NA,TRBV6-4,CASSPGALNTGELFF,TGTGCCAGCTCCCCCGGGGCCTTGAACACCGGGGAGCTGTTTTTT
14,TRBJ1-1,NA,TRBV28,CASSLPQENTEAFF,TGTGCCAGCAGTTTACCTCAGGAGAATACAGAAGCTTTCTTT
18,TRBJ2-2,TRBD2,TRBV27,CASTQQGNLAGRTGELFF,TGTGCCAGCACTCAGCAGGGAAACTTAGCGGGAAGAACCGGGGAGCTGTTTTTT
16,TRBJ2-1,NA,TRBV28,CASSSTPLPSYNEQFF,TGTGCCAGCAGTTCCACCCCCTTGCCCTCTTACAATGAGCAGTTCTTC
13,TRBJ2-6,NA,TRBV6-6,CASTYGGANVLTF,TGTGCCAGCACCTACGGAGGGGCCAACGTCCTGACTTTC
18,TRBJ2-1,TRBD2,TRBV2,CASSPGLAVRGAYNEQFF,TGTGCCAGCAGCCCGGGACTAGCGGTCCGGGGCGCCTACAATGAGCAGTTCTTC
15,TRBJ1-4,NA,TRBV2,CASSVGKATNEKLFF,TGTGCCAGCAGTGTCGGAAAAGCAACTAATGAAAAACTGTTTTTT
14,TRBJ2-5,NA,TRBV7-9,CASSYHQSQETQYF,TGTGCCAGCAGCTACCACCAGTCCCAAGAGACCCAGTACTTC
15,TRBJ2-2,TRBD1,TRBV19,CASSYRDREAGELFF,TGTGCCAGTAGTTACCGGGACAGGGAAGCCGGGGAGCTGTTTTTT